The 24 T cell receptor beta chains presented below share a single source sample, sequenced in a study of technical replicates of blood from a few donors (dated by TCRdb to 2016 to 2017). To prepare the library, the immunoSEQ multiplex PCR assay was applied. TCRdb took this table from immuneACCESS and kept in-frame rearrangements with V and J called. Such tables lack part of the clones; where checked against another copy, unresolved V genes explain under half of the gap, and the rest is unexplained. The sample table lists approximately 59,000 clones, approximately 86% of them with a count of one. The top ten hold approximately 5.4% of the sample. What was sequenced was PBMCs. The receptors stem from a human donor in good health. Some clones in this sample may be carry-over from other donors' samples.

This sequence joins TRBV20-1 and TRBJ1-5; D is undetermined. Germline V gene sequence: CDR1 DFQATT, CDR2 SNEGSKA (reference sequence). Trimming took off 4 bases at V and 11 bases at J, with 12 bases between the two ends. CDR3 size: 11 residues. CDR3 bases: TGCAGTGCTACATTAAGCGAGGCCCAGCATTTT. Protein: CSATLSEAQHF.

The chain combines TRBV5-1 with TRBJ2-7; 12 positions agree with TRBD2. V shed 0 bases and J 6 bases; nucleotides not matched to a gene: 4. Germline V gives CDR1 SGHRS, CDR2 YFSETQ. The length of the CDR3 is 15 residues. DNA for the CDR3: TGCGCCAGCAGCTTGGGGCTAGCGGGGGGGCGCGAGCAGTACTTC. This sequence encodes CASSLGLAGGREQYF.

The chain has TRBV5-4 and TRBJ2-3, with TRBD2 matching 8 bases. The V gene's germline CDR1 is SGHNT and CDR2 YYREEE (reference sequence). CDR3 length: 16 residues. Trimming removed 3 bases from V and 2 bases from J; junction bases left unmatched: 8. Here the CDR3 DNA reads TGTGCCAGCAGCTCTGTAGCGGGGAAAGTCACAGATACGCAGTATTTT. This encodes CASSSVAGKVTDTQYF.

This clone was seen only a few times. V and J are TRBV7-9 and TRBJ1-2; possible D gene TRBD1, 6 bases. This CDR3 is 16 amino acids long. The germline V gene has CDR1 SEHNR and CDR2 FQNEAQ (reference sequence). Trimming took 1 base from V and 8 from J, leaving 20 bases between them. The CDR3 loop is CASSLGSGTSLGGYTF. CDR3 in DNA: TGTGCCAGCAGCTTAGGATCTGGGACATCCCTCGGCGGCTACACCTTC.

The J gene is TRBJ1-3, the V gene TRBV7-2; possibly TRBD1 for D (6 bases). Trimming cost V 5 bases and J 1 base, with 21 bases left between them. The V gene's germline CDR1 is SGHTA and CDR2 FQGNSA. The length of the CDR3 is 18 residues. The CDR3 sequence: CASSRGAGGWDSGNTIYF. The DNA of the CDR3 is TGTGCCAGCAGCCGGGGGGCAGGCGGATGGGATTCTGGAAACACCATATATTTT.

The chain employs TRBV6-5 and TRBJ2-7; 10 bases fit TRBD2. There are 15 residues in the CDR3. Germline trimming cut 0 bases from V and 7 bases from J; bases unmatched to any gene: 6. Germline assignment: CDR1 MNHEY and CDR2 SVGAGI. CDR3 region: CASSYSSSGRREQYF. DNA for the CDR3: TGTGCCAGCAGTTACTCGTCTAGCGGGAGAAGGGAGCAGTACTTC.

This chain links TRBV2 with TRBJ2-5; tentatively, D is TRBD1 (5 bases). Trimming removed 4 bases at V and 3 bases at J, with 9 bases between. Per germline, CDR1 SNHLY and CDR2 FYNNEI. This CDR3 region has 13 residues. The CDR3 nucleotides are TGTGCCAGCAGTGTGGACAAAGAAGAGACCCAGTACTTC. Its translation is CASSVDKEETQYF.

The V and J genes are TRBV20-1 and TRBJ1-2; D ambiguous. CDR3 length equals 11 residues. The V end lost 3 bases, the J end lost 2 bases, and 4 bases lay between the germline ends. Germline V gene lookup returns CDR1 DFQATT and CDR2 SNEGSKA (reference sequence). This CDR3 is CSASVNYGYTF. The CDR3 DNA sequence: TGCAGTGCTAGTGTAAACTATGGCTACACCTTC.

The genes are TRBV5-6 and TRBJ2-1; 9 bases match TRBD2. The CDR3 length is 17 residues. V shed 1 base and J 8 bases; nucleotides not matched to a gene: 13. CDR1 is SGHDT and CDR2 is YYEEEE in the germline V gene. CDR3 in amino acids: CASSLIAGLAGSHEQFF. The CDR3 bases are TGTGCCAGCAGCTTGATCGCAGGGCTAGCGGGATCCCATGAGCAGTTCTTC.

This clone has more than one count but fewer than ten. V and J are TRBV5-4 and TRBJ1-4; TRBD1 matches at 10 bases. Germline CDR1 is SGHNT and CDR2 is YYREEE (reference sequence). The CDR3 spans 17 residues. V dropped 3 bases and J dropped 0; count of bases not matched to a gene: 5. CDR3 bases: TGTGCCAGCAGCTCCGGGACAGGGGATACAACTAATGAAAAACTGTTTTTT. This sequence encodes CASSSGTGDTTNEKLFF.

The chain combines TRBV7-9 with TRBJ1-6; D call uncertain. Germline CDR1 reads SEHNR; CDR2 reads FQNEAQ (reference sequence). The CDR3 has 13 residues. The V gene lost 1 base and the J gene lost 13 bases, with 11 bases spanning the gap. CDR3: CASSLVQVSPLHF. The CDR3 nucleotides are TGTGCCAGCAGCTTAGTTCAGGTTTCTCCCCTCCACTTT.

This chain uses TRBV28 with TRBJ1-2; a weak D match, TRBD1 (5 bases). The length of the CDR3 is 14 residues. Germline V gene lookup returns CDR1 MDHEN and CDR2 SYDVKM. V shed 5 bases and J shed 3 bases, with 13 bases lying between them. This CDR3 reads CASSTHRSYYGYTF. The DNA for the CDR3 is TGTGCCAGCAGTACCCACAGGAGTTACTATGGCTACACCTTC.

The chain has TRBV5-1 and TRBJ1-1; no clear D gene. CDR3 size: 12 residues. Germline CDR1 SGHRS, CDR2 YFSETQ. V was trimmed by 0 bases and J by 8 bases, leaving 8 bases between them. Here the CDR3 DNA reads TGCGCCAGCAGCTTGGATTCCCTGGAAGCTTTCTTT. Encoded protein: CASSLDSLEAFF. Using reference TRBV5-1 and TRBJ1-1 for the parts outside the CDR3, the full variable domain is KAGVTQTPRYLIKTRGQQVTLSCSPISGHRSVSWYQQTPGQGLQFLFEYFSETQRNKGNFPGRFSGRQFSNSRSEMNVSTLELGDSALYLCASSLDSLEAFFGQGTRLTVV.

This chain joins TRBV29-1 and TRBJ2-1; D perhaps matches TRBD2 (6 bases). Germline V gene data show CDR1 as SQVTM and CDR2 as ANQGSEA. The CDR3 runs 13 residues. V shed 6 bases and J shed 4 bases, with 13 bases lying between them. The CDR3 region is CSVGLFSYNEQFF. CDR3 coding DNA: TGCAGCGTGGGACTCTTTAGTTACAATGAGCAGTTCTTC.

The chain has TRBV9 and TRBJ1-2, with 7 nucleotides matching TRBD1. CDR3 length: 14 amino acids. Germline V gene data show CDR1 as SGDLS and CDR2 as YYNGEE. With V trimmed by 0 bases and J by 4 bases, 3 bases remained unmatched. The CDR3 reads CASSVGQGVYGYTF. Here the CDR3 DNA reads TGTGCCAGCAGCGTAGGACAGGGCGTCTATGGCTACACCTTC.

The genes are TRBV5-1 and TRBJ2-5, with 7 nucleotides matching TRBD1. The trim removed 4 bases at V and 1 base at J, leaving 7 bases unmatched. This CDR3 comprises 15 residues. The germline gives CDR1 SGHRS, CDR2 YFSETQ. CDR3 in DNA: TGCGCCAGCAGCCCTCGACAGGGATCCCAAGAGACCCAGTACTTC. It yields the protein CASSPRQGSQETQYF. Drawing the rest from reference TRBV5-1 and TRBJ2-5, the complete variable domain is KAGVTQTPRYLIKTRGQQVTLSCSPISGHRSVSWYQQTPGQGLQFLFEYFSETQRNKGNFPGRFSGRQFSNSRSEMNVSTLELGDSALYLCASSPRQGSQETQYFGPGTRLLVL.

This rearrangement joins TRBV7-6 to TRBJ2-5; D is possibly TRBD2 (6 bases). The germline V and J ends were trimmed by 0 bases and 5 bases, with 13 bases remaining between them. In germline, CDR1 is SGHVS, CDR2 FNYEAQ. This CDR3 region has 15 residues. The CDR3 DNA is TGTGCCAGCAGCTTAGCGCTTTCCCTAGCGGAGACCCAGTACTTC. Amino acids: CASSLALSLAETQYF.

Points on this clone: This same CDR3 is encoded by further DNA sequences in the sample. The chain combines TRBV7-3 with TRBJ1-1, with a possible D match to TRBD1 (5 bases). CDR1 is SGHTA and CDR2 is FQGTGA in the germline V gene. The CDR3 is 13 amino acids. V was clipped by 6 bases and J by 1 base, with 9 bases between them. As DNA, the CDR3 is TGTGCCAGCAGTTTACAGGAGAACACTGAAGCTTTCTTT. Its protein is CASSLQENTEAFF.

This chain joins TRBV4-1 and TRBJ1-1; TRBD1 might be the D (6 bases). The V end lost 4 bases, the J end lost 6 bases, and 9 bases lay between the germline ends. The CDR3 totals 12 residues. Germline V gene lookup returns CDR1 MGHRA and CDR2 YSYEKL. Written as DNA, the CDR3 is TGCGCCAGCAGCCCGGGGGGGCCTGAAGCTTTCTTT. Its protein product is CASSPGGPEAFF.

This chain uses TRBV30 with TRBJ1-2; 9 nucleotides agree with TRBD1. Trimming took 5 bases from V and 2 from J; bases not matched to a gene: 9. The CDR3 covers 15 residues. Looked up from germline, CDR1 is GTSNPN and CDR2 is SVGIG (reference sequence). The CDR3 DNA follows: TGTGCCTGGGCCCGGGCCGGGACAGGGAACTATGGCTACACCTTC. Translation gives CAWARAGTGNYGYTF.

The chain uses TRBV7-2 and TRBJ2-2; D unresolved. CDR1 and CDR2 (germline): SGHTA, FQGNSA. The CDR3 covers 17 residues. Trimming removed 1 base from V and 3 bases from J, with 15 bases in between. In nucleotides, the CDR3 is TGTGCCAGCAGCTTAGTAGCTATATACTCGCACACCGGGGAGCTGTTTTTT. It encodes CASSLVAIYSHTGELFF. The complete variable domain, with remaining parts taken from reference TRBV7-2 and TRBJ2-2, reads GAGVSQSPSNKVTEKGKDVELRCDPISGHTALYWYRQSLGQGLEFLIYFQGNSAPDKSGLPSDRFSAERTGGSVSTLTIQRTQQEDSAVYLCASSLVAIYSHTGELFFGEGSRLTVL.

This clone is categorized as medium-sized. The chain is built from TRBV27 and TRBJ2-7; 14 nucleotides line up with TRBD2. V lost 8 bases and J lost 5; bases outside the gene matches: 2. This CDR3 has 13 residues. Germline CDR1 and CDR2: MNHEY and SMNVEV (reference sequence). The CDR3 protein is CASGTSGSNEQYF. As DNA, the CDR3 is TGTGCCAGCGGGACTAGCGGGAGCAACGAGCAGTACTTC.

The chain employs TRBV30 and TRBJ1-5; the D is unclear. This CDR3 has 13 amino acids. CDR1 is GTSNPN, CDR2 SVGIG, per germline (reference sequence). V lost 0 bases and J 2 bases, leaving 5 bases between the germline ends. CDR3 protein: CAWSVRGNQPQHF. The CDR3 region has the DNA TGTGCCTGGAGTGTACGGGGCAATCAGCCCCAGCATTTT.

The chain recombines TRBV14 with TRBJ2-1, with 11 bases matching TRBD2. The CDR3 consists of 16 residues. Germline CDR1 and CDR2: SGHDN and FVKESK. With 4 bases clipped from V and 1 base from J, the junction kept 3 bases outside the gene matches. CDR3 protein: CASSPGLADSYNEQFF. The CDR3 nucleotides are TGTGCCAGCAGCCCGGGACTAGCGGATTCCTACAATGAGCAGTTCTTC.